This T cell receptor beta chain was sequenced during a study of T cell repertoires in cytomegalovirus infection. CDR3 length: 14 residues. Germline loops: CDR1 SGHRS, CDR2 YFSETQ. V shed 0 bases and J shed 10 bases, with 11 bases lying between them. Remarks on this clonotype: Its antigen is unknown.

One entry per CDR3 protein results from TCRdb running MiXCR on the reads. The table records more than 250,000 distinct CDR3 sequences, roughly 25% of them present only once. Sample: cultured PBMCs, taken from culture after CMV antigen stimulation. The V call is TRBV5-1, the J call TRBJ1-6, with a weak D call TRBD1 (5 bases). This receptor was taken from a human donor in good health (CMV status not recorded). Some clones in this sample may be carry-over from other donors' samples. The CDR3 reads CASSLETEKSPLHF. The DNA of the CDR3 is TGCGCCAGCAGCTTGGAGACAGAGAAATCACCCCTCCACTTT.